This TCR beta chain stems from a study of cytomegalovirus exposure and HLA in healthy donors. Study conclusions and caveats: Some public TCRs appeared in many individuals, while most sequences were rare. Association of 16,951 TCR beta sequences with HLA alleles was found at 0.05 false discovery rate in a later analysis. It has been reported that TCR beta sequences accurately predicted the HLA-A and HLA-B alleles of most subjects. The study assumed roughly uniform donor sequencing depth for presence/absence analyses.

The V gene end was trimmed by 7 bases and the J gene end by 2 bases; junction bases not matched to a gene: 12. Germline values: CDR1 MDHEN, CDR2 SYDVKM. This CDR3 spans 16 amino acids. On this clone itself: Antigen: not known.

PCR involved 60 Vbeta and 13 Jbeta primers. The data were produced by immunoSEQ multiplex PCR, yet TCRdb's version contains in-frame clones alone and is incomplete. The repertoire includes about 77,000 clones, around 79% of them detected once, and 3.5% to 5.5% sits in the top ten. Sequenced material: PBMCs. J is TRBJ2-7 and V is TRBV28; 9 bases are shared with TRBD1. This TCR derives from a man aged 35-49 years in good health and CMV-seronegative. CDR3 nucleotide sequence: TGTGCCAGCAATGAAATGACAGGGGGTTACGCCTACGAGCAGTACTTC. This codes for CASNEMTGGYAYEQYF.